This is a list of T cell receptor beta chains from one sample in a study of T cells in Graves' hyperthyroidism and ophthalmopathy. Each CDR3 protein is one row after TCRdb ran MiXCR on the multiplex PCR reads. The sample has around 690,000 distinct CDR3 sequences, 17% seen once. What was sequenced was blood. The receptors derive from a middle-aged man with Graves' hyperthyroidism. Each CDR3 is given with its conserved first and last residue. A D gene is named only where the DNA matches it firmly. Expanded clones are given a class, and other clones once, few, many or no size at all.

cdr3_nt,cdr3_aa,clone_size,j_call,d_call,v_call
TGCGCCAGCAGCTGGACAGGGATCAACACTGAAGCTTTCTTT,CASSWTGINTEAFF,few,TRBJ1-1,TRBD1,TRBV5-1
TGTGCCAGCGGGGGCGCAGAGACCCAGTACTTC,CASGGAETQYF,few,TRBJ2-5,.,TRBV6-1
TGTGCCAGCAGCTTAGGTCGGGAGTACAATGAGCAGTTCTTC,CASSLGREYNEQFF,many,TRBJ2-1,.,TRBV7-2
TGCAGTACGGACATCCGGGAGACCCAGTACTTC,CSTDIRETQYF,.,TRBJ2-5,.,TRBV20-1
TGTGCTGAAGGGGACAGGGTGAATCAGCCCCAGCATTTT,CAEGDRVNQPQHF,many,TRBJ1-5,TRBD1,TRBV6-1
TGTGCCAGCAGCTCTAGACAGCGAAACACTGAAGCTTTCTTT,CASSSRQRNTEAFF,few,TRBJ1-1,.,TRBV28
TGTGCCAGCCTGTACGGCACTGAAGCTTTCTTT,CASLYGTEAFF,many,TRBJ1-1,.,TRBV27
TGTGCCAGCAGTTTATCGTCCGGGAACAATGAGCAGTTCTTC,CASSLSSGNNEQFF,many,TRBJ2-1,.,TRBV27
TGTGCCAGCAGTTTCGACAGACAGCCTAACTATGGCTACACCTTC,CASSFDRQPNYGYTF,many,TRBJ1-2,.,TRBV28
TGTGCCACTATAACATTCCCAATTAGCACAGATACGCAGTATTTT,CATITFPISTDTQYF,many,TRBJ2-3,.,TRBV28
TGTGCCTGGAGAAGGGGGAACACTGAAGCTTTCTTT,CAWRRGNTEAFF,once,TRBJ1-1,.,TRBV30
TGCGCCAGCAGCCAAGAAAGGTATAGCAATCAGCCCCAGCATTTT,CASSQERYSNQPQHF,.,TRBJ1-5,.,TRBV4-1
TGTGCCAGCAGTCAGACTAGCGGGAATCCCTACGAGCAGTACTTC,CASSQTSGNPYEQYF,many,TRBJ2-7,TRBD2,TRBV2
TGTGCCACAGGACCAGTTCGGCGGGGGCGCACAGATACGCAGTATTTT,CATGPVRRGRTDTQYF,.,TRBJ2-3,.,TRBV14
TGTGCCAGCAGTTTAGCAGGGAGAGCCGGGGAGCTGTTTTTT,CASSLAGRAGELFF,many,TRBJ2-2,.,TRBV27
TGTGCCAGCAGCCCCCGGGCTAGCGAGTACAATGAGCAGTTCTTC,CASSPRASEYNEQFF,.,TRBJ2-1,.,TRBV7-6
TGTGCCAGCATCGCTCGAGCGGGAGAGATGAACAATGAGCAGTTCTTC,CASIARAGEMNNEQFF,.,TRBJ2-1,TRBD2,TRBV6-2/TRBV6-3
TGTGCCTGGAGTGCGACTAGCGACAATGAGCAGTTCTTC,CAWSATSDNEQFF,.,TRBJ2-1,TRBD2,TRBV30
TGCGCCAGCAGCTTCCTTGACTCGAGCACAGATACGCAGTATTTT,CASSFLDSSTDTQYF,few,TRBJ2-3,.,TRBV5-1
TGTGCCAGCAGTTTGCTAGCGGGAGCATTGGAGACCCAGTACTTC,CASSLLAGALETQYF,many,TRBJ2-5,TRBD2,TRBV12-3/TRBV12-4
TGCAGTGCTAGAGCTTTCAGGGCCCACGAGCAGTACTTC,CSARAFRAHEQYF,few,TRBJ2-7,.,TRBV20-1
TGTGCCAGCAGCTTCAAGGGATGGAACACTGAAGCTTTCTTT,CASSFKGWNTEAFF,many,TRBJ1-1,.,TRBV13
TGTGCCAGCAGTCAAATCAAACGGGGCCTCTCCTACAATGAGCAGTTCTTC,CASSQIKRGLSYNEQFF,few,TRBJ2-1,.,TRBV28
TGTGCCAGCAGTTCCCTCCGGACGAGGAATGAAAAACTGTTTTTT,CASSSLRTRNEKLFF,many,TRBJ1-4,.,TRBV28
TGCAGTGCTCCTCCAGGGGACTATGGCTACACCTTC,CSAPPGDYGYTF,.,TRBJ1-2,.,TRBV20-1
TGTGCCAGCACCCACCCGCTCGCTAGCGGGATCTACAATGAGCAGTTCTTC,CASTHPLASGIYNEQFF,many,TRBJ2-1,TRBD2,TRBV6-1
TGTGCCAGCAGCGACATATTCGATCACAATGAGCAGTTCTTC,CASSDIFDHNEQFF,many,TRBJ2-1,.,TRBV7-8
TGCAGCGTTGAACGGGACAGCTCCTACGAGCAGTACTTC,CSVERDSSYEQYF,many,TRBJ2-7,TRBD1,TRBV29-1
TGTGCCAGCAGTTTTTACAGCGCGGAGACCCAGTACTTC,CASSFYSAETQYF,.,TRBJ2-5,.,TRBV6-5
TGTGCCAGCAGCCCCTGGACTAGCGGGAGGCGAGCAGATACGCAGTATTTT,CASSPWTSGRRADTQYF,few,TRBJ2-3,TRBD2,TRBV9
TGTGCCAGCAGACCTGGACAGGGCTATTCACCCCTCCACTTT,CASRPGQGYSPLHF,many,TRBJ1-6,TRBD1,TRBV7-2
TGCAGTGCTAGAGATGCAGCGGGAGCTAGCAATGAGCAGTTCTTC,CSARDAAGASNEQFF,many,TRBJ2-1,TRBD2,TRBV20-1
TGTGCCAGCAGCTGGGACAGCGCCGGTACGCAGTATTTT,CASSWDSAGTQYF,once,TRBJ2-3,TRBD1,TRBV2
TGTGCCAGCAGCGTAGCTCTAGCGGGGACCTCCTACAATGAGCAGTTCTTC,CASSVALAGTSYNEQFF,many,TRBJ2-1,TRBD2,TRBV9
TGTGCCAGCAGCGCGTTTACTGAGAACACTGAAGCTTTCTTT,CASSAFTENTEAFF,many,TRBJ1-1,.,TRBV9